This TCR beta chain was observed in a study of CD8 T cells in ankylosing spondylitis. This clonotype was detected many times. What it binds is unknown. TCRdb recomputed calls from the 5' RACE reads with MiXCR, one row per CDR3 protein. Altogether about 200,000 distinct CDR3 sequences are present, 7% to 8% being singletons, with the ten largest covering approximately 15%. Findings of the study overall: Blood of patients with ankylosing spondylitis appeared to be characterized by a TCR beta motif of eight highly homologous variants.

This clonotype was obtained from a male donor with ankylosing spondylitis. Sequencing was done on a sample of blood, either unsorted or a sorted T cell fraction (not recorded which).

CDR3 residues: CASSKLPSGTPTDTQYF. CDR3 sequence (DNA): TGCGCCAGCAGCAAACTACCTAGCGGGACCCCCACAGATACGCAGTATTTT. The V and J genes are TRBV4-3 and TRBJ2-3; TRBD2 agrees at 9 bases. CDR1 and CDR2 (germline): LGHNA, YSLEER. With 5 bases clipped from V and 2 bases from J, the junction kept 11 bases outside the gene matches. The CDR3 has 17 residues.